These T cell receptor beta chains were read from a single sample in a study of regulatory T cells in long-lasting Graves disease. TCRdb processed the multiplex PCR reads anew with MiXCR; each CDR3 protein has one entry. The profile shows around 480,000 distinct CDR3 sequences, around 15% of them singletons. This sample was also put to use in a study of T cells in Graves' hyperthyroidism and ophthalmopathy.

Sequencing was performed on peripheral blood mononuclear cells (PBMCs), taken at new diagnosis, from a patient treated with antithyroid drugs. The receptors originated from a man between 40 and 49 years old with Graves disease. CDR3s include the opening cysteine and the closing phenylalanine or tryptophan. Each record gives: J gene, clone size, V gene, D gene, CDR3 protein, CDR3 DNA. D genes are given only for firm matches. The size field is filled for only some rows; it gives once, few, many or a size class.

TRBJ2-1	many	TRBV12-3/TRBV12-4	-	CASSLSAGQAQFF	TGTGCCAGCAGTTTATCGGCAGGGCAGGCGCAGTTCTTC
TRBJ2-1	many	TRBV12-3/TRBV12-4	-	CASSPQDRSSYNEQFF	TGTGCCAGCAGTCCGCAGGACAGAAGCTCCTACAATGAGCAGTTCTTC
TRBJ2-1	few	TRBV30	-	CAWSIASDHEQFF	TGTGCCTGGAGTATCGCAAGCGACCATGAGCAGTTCTTC
TRBJ1-1	few	TRBV29-1	TRBD1	CSAEAGTGGTEAFF	TGCAGCGCCGAGGCTGGGACAGGGGGCACTGAAGCTTTCTTT
TRBJ2-1	many	TRBV20-1	-	CSLLLQGLNEQFF	TGCAGTCTACTTCTACAGGGTCTCAATGAGCAGTTCTTC
TRBJ2-6	few	TRBV6-1	-	CASSPFTTGPGANVLTF	TGTGCCAGCAGCCCCTTTACTACAGGGCCTGGGGCCAACGTCCTGACTTTC
TRBJ2-3	-	TRBV10-3	-	CAIRGLGNTDTQYF	TGTGCCATCAGGGGATTGGGGAACACAGATACGCAGTATTTT
TRBJ1-4	-	TRBV7-9	-	CASSSGVINEKLFF	TGTGCCAGCAGCTCAGGGGTTATTAATGAAAAACTGTTTTTT
TRBJ2-1	-	TRBV19	TRBD2	CASSIRTSGRSYNEQFF	TGTGCCAGTAGTATAAGGACTAGCGGGAGGTCCTACAATGAGCAGTTCTTC
TRBJ2-2	few	TRBV7-3	TRBD2	CASSLTGRVDTGELFF	TGTGCCAGCAGCTTAACCGGGAGGGTAGACACCGGGGAGCTGTTTTTT
TRBJ2-5	few	TRBV2	TRBD2	CASGGGETQYF	TGTGCCAGCGGCGGGGGAGAGACCCAGTACTTC
TRBJ1-1	-	TRBV19	-	CASSKEGRGEAFF	TGTGCCAGTAGTAAAGAAGGACGGGGGGAAGCTTTCTTT
TRBJ2-2	many	TRBV7-3	-	CASTRDGSTGELFF	TGTGCCAGCACTCGGGATGGTAGCACCGGGGAGCTGTTTTTT
TRBJ1-2	many	TRBV29-1	-	CSVEGGASYGYTF	TGCAGCGTTGAGGGAGGGGCGAGCTATGGCTACACCTTC
TRBJ1-2	-	TRBV7-8	-	CASSSLKGSYGYTF	TGTGCCAGCAGCTCGCTAAAGGGGAGCTATGGCTACACCTTC
TRBJ2-3	-	TRBV20-1	TRBD1	CSAKDRASSDTQYF	TGCAGTGCTAAGGACAGGGCGTCCTCAGATACGCAGTATTTT
TRBJ2-7	many	TRBV5-1	TRBD2	CASSLGTSGYSYEQYF	TGCGCCAGCAGCTTGGGGACTAGCGGGTACTCCTACGAGCAGTACTTC
TRBJ2-5	many	TRBV28	TRBD1	CASSLSRQGQETQYF	TGTGCCAGCAGTTTATCCCGACAGGGGCAAGAGACCCAGTACTTC
TRBJ1-6	many	TRBV3-1	TRBD1	CASSPDRGNNSPLHF	TGTGCCAGCAGCCCGGACAGGGGTAATAATTCACCCCTCCACTTT
TRBJ2-2	many	TRBV20-1	TRBD2	CSARVWTSGRSRDGELFF	TGCAGTGCTAGAGTCTGGACTAGCGGGAGGTCTAGGGACGGGGAGCTGTTTTTT
TRBJ1-1	many	TRBV11-3	TRBD1	CASSPRQGWATEAFF	TGTGCCAGCAGCCCCCGACAGGGATGGGCCACTGAAGCTTTCTTT
TRBJ2-6	few	TRBV5-1	-	CASSRTGSPSGANVLTF	TGCGCCAGCAGCCGTACCGGGAGCCCGTCTGGGGCCAACGTCCTGACTTTC
TRBJ2-7	few	TRBV28	TRBD1	CASSDPDRKNYEQYF	TGTGCCAGCAGTGATCCGGACAGGAAAAACTACGAGCAGTACTTC
TRBJ2-7	many	TRBV20-1	TRBD2	CSAGLAASGEQYF	TGCAGTGCCGGACTAGCGGCGAGTGGAGAGCAGTACTTC
TRBJ1-1	many	TRBV18	-	CASSPGIQIAEAFF	TGTGCCAGCTCACCAGGCATTCAAATCGCTGAAGCTTTCTTT
TRBJ2-2	many	TRBV30	TRBD1	CAWSATGGIPGELFF	TGTGCCTGGAGTGCGACAGGGGGCATCCCCGGGGAGCTGTTTTTT
TRBJ2-7	-	TRBV19	-	CASSSVDSAYEQYF	TGTGCCAGTAGTAGTGTGGATTCTGCCTACGAGCAGTACTTC
TRBJ2-1	many	TRBV3-1	-	CASTGTAVPEQFF	TGTGCCAGCACTGGCACCGCAGTTCCTGAGCAGTTCTTC
TRBJ2-5	-	TRBV28	-	CAGSLISGAYETQYF	TGTGCCGGCAGTTTAATCTCGGGAGCGTATGAGACCCAGTACTTC
TRBJ2-5	-	TRBV7-9	TRBD1	CASSSDRAETQYF	TGTGCCAGCAGCTCGGACAGGGCAGAGACCCAGTACTTC
TRBJ2-1	few	TRBV5-4	-	CASSLVGTPYNEQFF	TGTGCCAGCAGCTTGGTCGGGACCCCCTACAATGAGCAGTTCTTC
TRBJ2-1	many	TRBV20-1	-	CSARDLMTLSSYNEQFF	TGCAGTGCTAGAGATCTGATGACACTGAGCTCCTACAATGAGCAGTTCTTC
TRBJ2-7	few	TRBV3-1	TRBD2	CASSREGSGTREQYF	TGTGCCAGCAGCCGGGAAGGTAGCGGGACAAGGGAGCAGTACTTC
TRBJ2-1	many	TRBV12-3/TRBV12-4	TRBD2	CASSPNLGLAGAGYNEQFF	TGTGCCAGCAGCCCCAATCTGGGACTAGCGGGAGCCGGCTACAATGAGCAGTTCTTC
TRBJ2-1	many	TRBV28	TRBD2	CASSYGLAPTKLFF	TGTGCCAGCAGCTACGGACTAGCCCCCACAAAATTGTTCTTC
TRBJ2-7	-	TRBV19	TRBD2	CASSPQGYSGYSYEQYF	TGTGCCAGTAGTCCCCAAGGCTATAGCGGGTACTCCTACGAGCAGTACTTC
TRBJ2-7	many	TRBV6-5	-	CASSYSFREYEQYF	TGTGCCAGCAGTTACTCTTTCCGGGAATACGAGCAGTACTTC
TRBJ2-3	many	TRBV10-3	TRBD2	CAISRSSGTDTDTQYF	TGTGCCATCAGTCGGTCTAGCGGGACGGACACAGATACGCAGTATTTT
TRBJ1-2	many	TRBV30	TRBD1	CAWGQGTTRGYTF	TGTGCCTGGGGACAGGGGACTACGAGGGGCTACACCTTC
TRBJ2-3	-	TRBV4-1	TRBD2	CASSPLAGVADTQYF	TGCGCCAGCAGCCCACTAGCGGGAGTTGCAGATACGCAGTATTTT
TRBJ1-1	-	TRBV12-3/TRBV12-4	-	CASSFGPLGEAFF	TGTGCCAGCAGTTTTGGCCCTTTAGGTGAAGCTTTCTTT
TRBJ2-1	many	TRBV24-1	TRBD1	CATSSRYRGTYNEQFF	TGTGCCACCTCCTCGCGGTACAGGGGAACGTACAATGAGCAGTTCTTC
TRBJ2-7	many	TRBV28	TRBD2	CASSLGTTSYEQYF	TGTGCCAGCAGTTTGGGGACTACCTCCTACGAGCAGTACTTC
TRBJ2-2	few	TRBV4-1	TRBD2	CASSRLAGGPLNTGELFF	TGCGCCAGCAGCAGACTAGCGGGAGGGCCACTAAACACCGGGGAGCTGTTTTTT
TRBJ2-7	many	TRBV7-2	TRBD1	CASSFSPGGPYEQYF	TGTGCCAGCAGCTTCTCACCAGGGGGCCCCTACGAGCAGTACTTC
TRBJ2-1	many	TRBV28	-	CASSQFRVISYNEQFF	TGTGCCAGCAGTCAATTCCGCGTGATCTCCTACAATGAGCAGTTCTTC
TRBJ2-7	-	TRBV28	TRBD1	CATSPGTDSYEQYF	TGTGCCACCTCCCCCGGGACAGACTCCTACGAGCAGTACTTC
TRBJ2-2	-	TRBV10-2	TRBD1	CASNLQGADTGELFF	TGCGCCAGCAATTTGCAGGGGGCGGACACCGGGGAGCTGTTTTTT
TRBJ2-5	-	TRBV20-1	-	CSATTGLETQYF	TGCAGTGCTACCACAGGGTTAGAGACCCAGTACTTC
TRBJ1-3	-	TRBV6-1	-	CASTREELGNTIYF	TGTGCCAGCACCCGAGAGGAGTTAGGAAACACCATATATTTT
TRBJ2-5	many	TRBV11-1	TRBD1	CASKNRDSQGTQYF	TGTGCCAGCAAAAACCGGGACAGCCAGGGGACCCAGTACTTC